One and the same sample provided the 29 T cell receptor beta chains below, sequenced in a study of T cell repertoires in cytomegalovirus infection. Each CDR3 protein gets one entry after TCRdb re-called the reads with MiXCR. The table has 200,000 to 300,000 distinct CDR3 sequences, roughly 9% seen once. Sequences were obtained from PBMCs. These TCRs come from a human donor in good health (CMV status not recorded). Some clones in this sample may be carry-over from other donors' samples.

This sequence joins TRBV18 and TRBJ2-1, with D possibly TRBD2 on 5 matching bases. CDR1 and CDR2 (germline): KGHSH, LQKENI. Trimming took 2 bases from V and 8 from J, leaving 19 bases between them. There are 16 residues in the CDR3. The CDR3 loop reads CASSPNSAGTRDEQFF. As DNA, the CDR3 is TGTGCCAGCTCACCAAACTCAGCAGGAACGAGGGATGAGCAGTTCTTC.

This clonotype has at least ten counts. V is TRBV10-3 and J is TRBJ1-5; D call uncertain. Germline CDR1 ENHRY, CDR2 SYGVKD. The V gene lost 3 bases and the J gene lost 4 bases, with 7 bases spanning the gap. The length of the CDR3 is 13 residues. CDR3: CAISDLKNQPQHF. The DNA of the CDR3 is TGTGCCATCAGTGATCTAAAAAATCAGCCCCAGCATTTT.

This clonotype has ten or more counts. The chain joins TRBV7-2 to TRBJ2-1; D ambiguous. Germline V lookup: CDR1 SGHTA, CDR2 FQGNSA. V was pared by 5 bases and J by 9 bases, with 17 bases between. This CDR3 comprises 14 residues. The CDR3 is CASSHSWRSLEQFF. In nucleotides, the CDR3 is TGTGCCAGCAGCCACTCCTGGCGGTCCCTTGAGCAGTTCTTC.

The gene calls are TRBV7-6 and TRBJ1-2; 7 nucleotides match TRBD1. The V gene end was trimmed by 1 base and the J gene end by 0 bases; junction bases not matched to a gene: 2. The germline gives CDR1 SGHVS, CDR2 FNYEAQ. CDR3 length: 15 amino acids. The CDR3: CASSLDGTANYGYTF. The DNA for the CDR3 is TGTGCCAGCAGCTTAGATGGGACAGCTAACTATGGCTACACCTTC.

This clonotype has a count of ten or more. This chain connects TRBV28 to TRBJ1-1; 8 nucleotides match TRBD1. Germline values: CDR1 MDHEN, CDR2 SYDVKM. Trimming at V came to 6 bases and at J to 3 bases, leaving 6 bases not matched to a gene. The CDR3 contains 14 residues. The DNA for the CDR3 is TGTGCCAGCAGCAACCGACAGGGGTACACTGAAGCTTTCTTT. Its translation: CASSNRQGYTEAFF.

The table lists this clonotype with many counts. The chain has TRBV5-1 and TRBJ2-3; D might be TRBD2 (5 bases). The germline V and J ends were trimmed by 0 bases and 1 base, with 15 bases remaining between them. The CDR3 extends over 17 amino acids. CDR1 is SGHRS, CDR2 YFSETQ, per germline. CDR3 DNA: TGCGCCAGCAGCTTGGCCGGGGAGATCCTTGGCACAGATACGCAGTATTTT. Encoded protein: CASSLAGEILGTDTQYF.

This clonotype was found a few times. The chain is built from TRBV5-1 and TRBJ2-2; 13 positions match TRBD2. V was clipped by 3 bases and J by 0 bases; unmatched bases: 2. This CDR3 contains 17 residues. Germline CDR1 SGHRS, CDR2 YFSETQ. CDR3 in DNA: TGCGCCAGCAGCTGGACTAGCGGGAGCCCGAACACCGGGGAGCTGTTTTTT. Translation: CASSWTSGSPNTGELFF.

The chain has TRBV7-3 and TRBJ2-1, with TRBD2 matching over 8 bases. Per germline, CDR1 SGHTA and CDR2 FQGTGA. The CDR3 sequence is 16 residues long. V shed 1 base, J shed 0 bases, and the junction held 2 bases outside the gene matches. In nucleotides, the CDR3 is TGTGCCAGCAGCTTAAGAGGGACTAGCTCCTACAATGAGCAGTTCTTC. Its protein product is CASSLRGTSSYNEQFF.

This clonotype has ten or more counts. In DNA form, the CDR3 reads TGTGCCAGCAGTCCCTTGACAGGGGAAAATATTTCACCCCTCCACTTT. As protein: CASSPLTGENISPLHF. The V call is TRBV7-9, the J call TRBJ1-6; 8 bases match TRBD1. Trimming removed 6 bases from V and 9 bases from J; junction bases left unmatched: 13. CDR1 and CDR2 from the germline V gene are SEHNR and FQNEAQ (reference sequence). CDR3 length equals 16 residues. Full variable domain (missing parts from reference TRBV7-9 and TRBJ1-6): DTGVSQNPRHKITKRGQNVTFRCDPISEHNRLYWYRQTLGQGPEFLTYFQNEAQLEKSRLLSDRFSAERPKGSFSTLEIQRTEQGDSAMYLCASSPLTGENISPLHFGNGTRLTVT.

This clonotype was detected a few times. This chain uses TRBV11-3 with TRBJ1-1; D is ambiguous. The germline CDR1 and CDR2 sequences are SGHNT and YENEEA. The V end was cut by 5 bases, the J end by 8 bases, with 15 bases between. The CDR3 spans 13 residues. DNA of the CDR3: TGTGCCAGCAGCATGGACGGCCTAGGCGAAGCTTTCTTT. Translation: CASSMDGLGEAFF. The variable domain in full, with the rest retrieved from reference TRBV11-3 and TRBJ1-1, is EAGVVQSPRYKIIEKKQPVAFWCNPISGHNTLYWYLQNLGQGPELLIRYENEEAVDDSQLPKDRFSAERLKGVDSTLKIQPAELGDSAVYLCASSMDGLGEAFFGQGTRLTVV.

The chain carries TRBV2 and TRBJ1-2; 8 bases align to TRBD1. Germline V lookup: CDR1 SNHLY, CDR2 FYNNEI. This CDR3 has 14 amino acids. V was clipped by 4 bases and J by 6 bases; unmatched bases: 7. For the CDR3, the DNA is TGTGCCAGCAGTGCTGACAGGGGACAAGATGGCTACACCTTC. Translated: CASSADRGQDGYTF.

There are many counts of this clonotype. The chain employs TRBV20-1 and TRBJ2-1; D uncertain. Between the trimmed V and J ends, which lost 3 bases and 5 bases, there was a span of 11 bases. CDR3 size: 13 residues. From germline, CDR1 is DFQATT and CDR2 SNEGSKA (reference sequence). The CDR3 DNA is TGCAGTGCTAGGTCGCAGGTGAACAATGAGCAGTTCTTC. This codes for CSARSQVNNEQFF.

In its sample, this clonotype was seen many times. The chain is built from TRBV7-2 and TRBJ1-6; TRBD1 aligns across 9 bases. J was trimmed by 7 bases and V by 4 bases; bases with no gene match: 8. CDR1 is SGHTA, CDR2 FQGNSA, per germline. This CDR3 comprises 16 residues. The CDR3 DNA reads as TGTGCCAGCAGCTCCGGGACAGGGAACCTAAATTCACCCCTCCACTTT. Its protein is CASSSGTGNLNSPLHF.

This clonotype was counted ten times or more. The CDR3 DNA sequence: TGTGCCAGCAGCTTAGTAGGGGGGGGCCTGGGGGCTGGCTACACCTTC. Its protein is CASSLVGGGLGAGYTF. V gene TRBV7-2 combines with J gene TRBJ1-2, with D tentatively TRBD1 (6 bases). The germline V gene encodes CDR1 SGHTA and CDR2 FQGNSA. The CDR3 sequence is 16 residues long. Trimming shortened V by 1 base and J by 7 bases, and 19 bases separated the two germline ends.

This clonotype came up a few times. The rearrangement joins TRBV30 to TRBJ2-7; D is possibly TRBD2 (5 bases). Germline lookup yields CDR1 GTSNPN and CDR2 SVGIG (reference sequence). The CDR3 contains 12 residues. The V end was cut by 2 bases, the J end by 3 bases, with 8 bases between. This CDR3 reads CAWSPGIYEQYF. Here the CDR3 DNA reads TGTGCCTGGAGTCCGGGAATCTACGAGCAGTACTTC.

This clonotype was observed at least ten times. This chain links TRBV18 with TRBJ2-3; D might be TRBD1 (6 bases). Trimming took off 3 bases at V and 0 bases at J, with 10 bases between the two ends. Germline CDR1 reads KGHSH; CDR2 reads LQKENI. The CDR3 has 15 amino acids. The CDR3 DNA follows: TGTGCCAGCTCACCTCCGGGACACAGCACAGATACGCAGTATTTT. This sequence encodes CASSPPGHSTDTQYF.

The CDR3 bases are TGTGCCAGCAGCTTAGGAGGGTATGAAGCTTTCTTT. Translation gives CASSLGGYEAFF. The chain employs TRBV7-4 and TRBJ1-1; no definite D call. The germline gives CDR1 SGHVT, CDR2 SQSDAQ. The CDR3 contains 12 residues. Between the trimmed V and J ends, which lost 1 base and 7 bases, there was a span of 7 bases.

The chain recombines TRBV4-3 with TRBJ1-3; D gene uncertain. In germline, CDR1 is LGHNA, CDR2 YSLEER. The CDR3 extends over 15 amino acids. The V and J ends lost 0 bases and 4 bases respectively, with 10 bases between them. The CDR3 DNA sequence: TGCGCCAGCAGCCAAGATTCGGCAGGCGGAAACACCATATATTTT. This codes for CASSQDSAGGNTIYF.

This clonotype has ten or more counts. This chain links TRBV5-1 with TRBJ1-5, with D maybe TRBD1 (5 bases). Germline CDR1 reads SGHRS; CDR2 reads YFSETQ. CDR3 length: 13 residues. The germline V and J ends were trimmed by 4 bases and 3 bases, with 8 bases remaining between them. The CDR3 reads CASSETVNQPQHF. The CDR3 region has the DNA TGCGCCAGCAGCGAGACAGTCAATCAGCCCCAGCATTTT.

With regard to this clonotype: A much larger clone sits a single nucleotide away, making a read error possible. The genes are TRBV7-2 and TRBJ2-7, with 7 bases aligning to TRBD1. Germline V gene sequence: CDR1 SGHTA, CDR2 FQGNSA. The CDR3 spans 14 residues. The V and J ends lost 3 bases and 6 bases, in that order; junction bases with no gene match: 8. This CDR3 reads CASSFTGVKSEQYF. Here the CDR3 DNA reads TGTGCCAGCAGCTTTACAGGGGTTAAAAGCGAGCAGTACTTC.

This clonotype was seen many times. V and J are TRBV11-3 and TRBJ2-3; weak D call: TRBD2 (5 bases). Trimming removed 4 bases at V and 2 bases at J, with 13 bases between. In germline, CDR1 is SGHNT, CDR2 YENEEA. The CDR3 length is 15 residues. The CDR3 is CASSSALGITDTQYF. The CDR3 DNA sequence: TGTGCCAGCAGCTCCGCCCTCGGGATCACAGATACGCAGTATTTT.

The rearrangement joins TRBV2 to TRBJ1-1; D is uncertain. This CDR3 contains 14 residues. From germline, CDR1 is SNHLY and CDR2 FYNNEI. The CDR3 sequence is CILKSKKYNTEAFF. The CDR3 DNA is TGTATCCTGAAGTCTAAAAAGTATAACACTGAAGCTTTCTTT.

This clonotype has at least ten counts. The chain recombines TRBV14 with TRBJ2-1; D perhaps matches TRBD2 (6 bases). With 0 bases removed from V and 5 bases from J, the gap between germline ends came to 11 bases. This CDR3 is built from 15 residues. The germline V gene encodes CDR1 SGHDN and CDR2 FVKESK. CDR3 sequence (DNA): TGTGCCAGCAGCCAAGAACGGCGGGGTCACAATGAGCAGTTCTTC. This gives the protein CASSQERRGHNEQFF.

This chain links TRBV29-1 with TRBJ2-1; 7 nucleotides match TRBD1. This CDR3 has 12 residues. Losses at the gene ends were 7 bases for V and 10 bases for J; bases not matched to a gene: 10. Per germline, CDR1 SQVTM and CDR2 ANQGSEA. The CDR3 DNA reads TGCAGCGGTAACAGGGGACCGGGGGAGCAGTTCTTC. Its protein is CSGNRGPGEQFF.

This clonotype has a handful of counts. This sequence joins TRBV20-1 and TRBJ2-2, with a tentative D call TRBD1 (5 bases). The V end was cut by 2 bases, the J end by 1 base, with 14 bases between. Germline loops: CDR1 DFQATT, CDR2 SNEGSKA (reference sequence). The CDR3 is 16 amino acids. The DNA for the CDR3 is TGCAGTGCTAGAAAAGGAGTGGGGCTGAACACCGGGGAGCTGTTTTTT. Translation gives CSARKGVGLNTGELFF.

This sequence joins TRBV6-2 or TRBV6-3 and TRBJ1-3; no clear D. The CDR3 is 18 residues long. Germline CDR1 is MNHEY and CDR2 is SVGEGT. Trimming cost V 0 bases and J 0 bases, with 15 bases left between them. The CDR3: CASSYSFHEAPSGNTIYF. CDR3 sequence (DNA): TGTGCCAGCAGTTACTCCTTCCACGAGGCGCCCTCTGGAAACACCATATATTTT.

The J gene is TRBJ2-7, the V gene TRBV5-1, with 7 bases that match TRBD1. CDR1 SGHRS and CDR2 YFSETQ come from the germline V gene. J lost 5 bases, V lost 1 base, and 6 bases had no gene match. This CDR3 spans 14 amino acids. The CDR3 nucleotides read TGCGCCAGCAGCTTGAGACAGGGAGTTGACGAGCAGTACTTC. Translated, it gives CASSLRQGVDEQYF.

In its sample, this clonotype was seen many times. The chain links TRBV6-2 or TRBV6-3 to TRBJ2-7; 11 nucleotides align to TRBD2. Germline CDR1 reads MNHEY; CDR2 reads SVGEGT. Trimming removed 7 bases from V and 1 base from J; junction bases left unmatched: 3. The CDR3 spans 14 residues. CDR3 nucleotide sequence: TGTGCCAGCACACTAGCGGGAGTGTCCTACGAGCAGTACTTC. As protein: CASTLAGVSYEQYF.

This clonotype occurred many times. CDR3 amino acids: CASRTDGDYTEAFF. The DNA for the CDR3 is TGTGCCAGCCGAACCGACGGAGACTACACTGAAGCTTTCTTT. V is TRBV12-3 or TRBV12-4 and J is TRBJ1-1; D remains unclear. Trimming took 8 bases from V and 3 from J, leaving 16 bases between them. There are 14 residues in the CDR3.